These T cell receptor beta chains were read from a single sample in a study of early T cells in non-severe SARS-CoV-2 infection. TCRdb analysed the 5' RACE reads with MiXCR anew, one entry per CDR3 protein. The sample has over 30,000 distinct CDR3 sequences, approximately 5% seen once. The sample consisted of whole blood. The receptor set was obtained from an adult who was a healthcare worker with PCR-confirmed SARS-CoV-2 infection or an uninfected control (not recorded which). Each CDR3 is given with its conserved first and last residue. The D gene is left open where the match is weak. Rows may omit the clone size; those that give it use once, few, many or a size class.

J gene,D gene,V gene,clone size,CDR3 DNA,CDR3 protein
TRBJ1-6,.,TRBV28,many,TGTGCCAGCAGTTCCTATTCACCCCTCCACTTT,CASSSYSPLHF
TRBJ2-7,.,TRBV19,few,TGTGCCAGTAGTATAAGGCCAGACTACGAGCAGTACTTC,CASSIRPDYEQYF
TRBJ1-6,TRBD1,TRBV28,few,TGTGCCAGCGTGCCCAGGGGGTACAATTCACCCCTCCACTTT,CASVPRGYNSPLHF
TRBJ1-1,.,TRBV20-1,many,TGCAGTGCTAGCACTGAAGCTTTCTTT,CSASTEAFF
TRBJ2-7,.,TRBV19,many,TGTGCCAGTAGTATAGACGGCTACGAGCAGTACTTC,CASSIDGYEQYF
TRBJ1-1,.,TRBV28,many,TGTGCCAGCAGTACATCACGGGGCACTGAAGTTTTCTTT,CASSTSRGTEVFF
TRBJ2-1,.,TRBV4-1,few,TGCGCCAGCAGCCAATTACTAGGATCCTATAATGAGCAGTTCTTC,CASSQLLGSYNEQFF
TRBJ2-3,TRBD2,TRBV11-2,few,TGTGCCAGCAGCTCCCCAGCTAGCGGGGGTCGGGATAGATACGTCGGTTTT,CASSSPASGGRDRYVGF
TRBJ2-1,.,TRBV3-1,few,TGTGCCAGCAGCCAAGAACTTGAGCAGTTCTTC,CASSQELEQFF
TRBJ1-1,.,TRBV15,many,TGTGCCACCAGATCAGGGGCAAACACTGAAGCTTTCTTT,CATRSGANTEAFF
TRBJ1-5,.,TRBV29-1,.,TGCAGCGTTGGACAGTCGGGTCAGCCCCAGCATTTT,CSVGQSGQPQHF
TRBJ1-5,.,TRBV18,few,TGTGCCAGCTCACCACAAAACAGTTACAATCAGCCCCAGCATTTT,CASSPQNSYNQPQHF
TRBJ2-2,.,TRBV19,many,TGTGCCAGTAGTATATATCCCGGGAGCACCGGGGAGCTGTTTTTT,CASSIYPGSTGELFF
TRBJ2-1,.,TRBV7-2,many,TGTGCCAGCAGCTTTGGGTACGCTAATGAGCAGTTCTTC,CASSFGYANEQFF
TRBJ2-3,TRBD2,TRBV3-1,.,TGTGCCAGCAGCCAACGGAGCGGGGTACCTAGCACAGATACGCAGTATTTT,CASSQRSGVPSTDTQYF
TRBJ1-1,TRBD1,TRBV6-5,many,TGTGCCAGCAACCCAGGGGGAGAAATTGAAGCTTTCTTT,CASNPGGEIEAFF
TRBJ2-1,.,TRBV6-1,.,TGTGCCAGCAGCCAATCCGAGGGTCAGTTCTTC,CASSQSEGQFF
TRBJ2-7,TRBD1,TRBV6-5,.,TGTGCCAGCAGGGAGGACAGGGGAAGGGAGTACTTC,CASREDRGREYF
TRBJ2-5,TRBD1,TRBV7-6,.,TGTGCCAGCAGCTTAGCGGGGGGACAGGGCCAAGAGACCCAGTACTTC,CASSLAGGQGQETQYF